These 18 T cell receptor beta chains were sequenced from one sample in a study of monozygotic twins with inflammatory bowel disease. TCRdb re-analyzed the 5' RACE reads; it lists each CDR3 protein once, without DNA. This sample's table reports approximately 200,000 distinct CDR3 sequences. Sequenced material: blood. The receptors were gathered from a human donor with ulcerative colitis or Crohn's disease, or a healthy co-twin of an affected twin (not recorded which).

This CDR3 reads CSVALGFSTDTQYF. The chain carries TRBV29-1 and TRBJ2-3. This CDR3 is built from 14 residues. CDR1 and CDR2 from the germline V gene are SQVTM and ANQGSEA.

The chain carries TRBV18 and TRBJ2-1; TCRdb outputs TRBD2, but without DNA this stays unchecked. CDR3 length equals 16 residues. CDR1 KGHSH and CDR2 LQKENI come from the germline V gene. The CDR3 sequence: CASSPFTSGGYNEQFF.

V is TRBV24-1 and J is TRBJ2-2; no DNA is available, so the TRBD1 call from TCRdb remains unchecked. This CDR3 contains 14 residues. Per germline, CDR1 KGHDR and CDR2 SFDVKD. The CDR3 loop is CAISYADRPGELFF.

The chain couples TRBV14 to TRBJ2-6. Germline V gene data show CDR1 as SGHDN and CDR2 as FVKESK. The CDR3 has 15 amino acids. CDR3 loop: CASSQAWNGANVLTF.

This CDR3 reads CASSVGDSDTQYF. The V call is TRBV9, the J call TRBJ2-3. This CDR3 has 13 residues. Per the germline V gene, CDR1 is SGDLS and CDR2 is YYNGEE.

V and J are TRBV6-1 and TRBJ1-2; TCRdb designates TRBD1, a call that cannot be tested without DNA. Per germline, CDR1 MNHNS and CDR2 SASEGT. CDR3 length: 15 amino acids. CDR3 sequence: CASSEGGAVYYGYTF.

The V call is TRBV5-5, the J call TRBJ2-7; the D call from TCRdb, TRBD1, cannot be confirmed without DNA. This CDR3 spans 18 amino acids. Germline V CDR1 and CDR2: SGHKS, YYEKEE (reference sequence). CDR3 region: CASSPPFRAAGFDYEQYF.

The chain is built from TRBV18 and TRBJ2-7. Looked up from germline, CDR1 is KGHSH and CDR2 is LQKENI. The length of the CDR3 is 14 residues. The CDR3 protein is CASSPPGRSSEQYF.

The CDR3 here is CASILRGFSTDTQYF. The rearrangement uses TRBV5-6 and TRBJ2-3; absent DNA, TCRdb's TRBD1 call cannot be checked. The CDR3 contains 15 residues. Per the germline V gene, CDR1 is SGHDT and CDR2 is YYEEEE.

J is TRBJ2-5 and V is TRBV5-1; TCRdb's D call, TRBD2, is unchecked because there is no DNA. The CDR3 spans 15 residues. Per the germline V gene, CDR1 is SGHRS and CDR2 is YFSETQ. The CDR3 loop reads CASSLVAAEGETQYF.

The CDR3 here is CSAGKQGAAPTPTDTQYF. The chain carries TRBV20-1 and TRBJ2-3; there is no DNA to check the TCRdb D call of TRBD1. In germline, CDR1 is DFQATT, CDR2 SNEGSKA (reference sequence). CDR3 length: 18 amino acids.

The chain has TRBV7-6 and TRBJ1-5. The CDR3 has 15 amino acids. CDR1 and CDR2 from the germline V gene are SGHVS and FNYEAQ. CDR3 amino acids: CASSLGTDINQPQHF.

This chain uses TRBV10-3 with TRBJ2-1; the D gene TCRdb calls, TRBD2, cannot be checked with no DNA. The length of the CDR3 is 14 residues. CDR1 and CDR2 from the germline V gene are ENHRY and SYGVKD. The CDR3 region is CAISEDRTGGEQFF.

The V and J genes are TRBV20-1 and TRBJ2-3; the TCRdb D gene call, TRBD2, has no DNA to confirm it. Germline V gene sequence: CDR1 DFQATT, CDR2 SNEGSKA (reference sequence). The CDR3 is 14 residues long. The CDR3 is CSATLASLTDTQYF.

The V and J genes are TRBV4-1 and TRBJ2-7; the TCRdb D gene call, TRBD2, has no DNA to confirm it. Germline CDR1 and CDR2: MGHRA and YSYEKL. This CDR3 comprises 14 residues. Here the CDR3 reads CASSQGQGNYEQYF.

The V call is TRBV11-2, the J call TRBJ2-5; the D gene TCRdb calls, TRBD1, cannot be checked with no DNA. The CDR3 loop spans 16 amino acids. The germline V gene encodes CDR1 SGHAT and CDR2 FQNNGV. CDR3 sequence: CASSSLYRGRGETQYF.

The chain joins TRBV5-1 to TRBJ2-2. Germline V gene lookup returns CDR1 SGHRS and CDR2 YFSETQ. This CDR3 has 14 amino acids. This CDR3 is CASSLLASTGELFF.

The chain recombines TRBV11-2 with TRBJ2-1; lacking DNA, the TRBD2 call made by TCRdb goes unchecked. The CDR3 contains 18 residues. CDR1 is SGHAT and CDR2 is FQNNGV in the germline V gene. The CDR3 loop reads CASSQRGLAGGRTDEQFF. The full variable domain, in which reference TRBV11-2 and TRBJ2-1 provide the parts outside the CDR3, is EAGVAQSPRYKIIEKRQSVAFWCNPISGHATLYWYQQILGQGPKLLIQFQNNGVVDDSQLPKDRFSAERLKGVDSTLKIQPAKLEDSAVYLCASSQRGLAGGRTDEQFFGPGTRLTVL.